The rows below give T cell receptor beta chains drawn from one sample of a study of response to subunit inactivated influenza vaccine. MiXCR, applied by TCRdb to the RT-PCR reads, yields one record per CDR3 protein. The sample lists fewer than 650,000 distinct CDR3 sequences, 13% occurring once. This specimen consisted of PBMCs from blood, obtained about 40 days after vaccination. The source is a man aged 45-65 years who received an inactivated influenza vaccine. CDR3s include the opening cysteine and the closing phenylalanine or tryptophan. Fields, in order: V gene, clone size, D gene, J gene, CDR3 protein, CDR3 DNA. A D gene is named only where the DNA matches it firmly. The size field is filled for only some rows; it gives once, few, many or a size class.

TRBV14	many	TRBD1	TRBJ2-7	CASSQWTGAYEQYF	TGTGCCAGCAGCCAATGGACAGGAGCCTACGAGCAGTACTTC
TRBV5-1	many	NA	TRBJ2-3	CASSLGQSTDTQYF	TGCGCCAGCAGCTTGGGACAGAGCACAGATACGCAGTATTTT
TRBV12-3/TRBV12-4	many	NA	TRBJ2-7	CASSHDFYEQYF	TGTGCCAGCAGTCATGACTTCTACGAGCAGTACTTC
TRBV5-1	many	NA	TRBJ2-5	CASSSTGGETQYF	TGTGCCAGCAGTTCGACAGGTGGGGAGACCCAGTACTTC
TRBV12-3/TRBV12-4	few	NA	TRBJ2-3	CASSPASMVNTDTQYF	TGTGCCAGCAGCCCGGCTAGTATGGTGAACACAGATACGCAGTATTTT
TRBV12-3/TRBV12-4	many	TRBD2	TRBJ2-6	CASSLSGVTGANVLTF	TGTGCCAGCAGTTTAAGCGGGGTTACTGGGGCCAACGTCCTGACTTTC
TRBV20-1	NA	NA	TRBJ2-7	CSARGVLAGHEQYF	TGCAGTGCTAGGGGGGTTCTGGCTGGCCACGAGCAGTACTTC
TRBV5-6	NA	TRBD2	TRBJ2-2	CASSLLTSGVNTGELFF	TGTGCCAGCAGCTTGTTGACTAGCGGGGTGAACACCGGGGAGCTGTTTTTT
TRBV12-3/TRBV12-4	few	TRBD2	TRBJ2-5	CASSLGQREWRETQYF	TGTGCCAGCAGTTTAGGACAGCGGGAGTGGAGGGAGACCCAGTACTTC
TRBV28	few	NA	TRBJ2-7	CASSTPGYEQYF	TGTGCCAGCAGTACCCCAGGGTACGAGCAGTACTTC
TRBV20-1	few	TRBD1	TRBJ1-4	CSARVGQGPSEKLFF	TGCAGTGCCAGGGTGGGACAGGGCCCCAGTGAAAAACTGTTTTTT
TRBV4-3	many	NA	TRBJ2-3	CASSQGISATHGDTQYF	TGCGCCAGCAGCCAAGGCATTTCGGCTACCCATGGGGATACGCAGTATTTT
TRBV20-1	many	NA	TRBJ1-2	CSASVTEPGYGYTF	TGCAGTGCTAGCGTGACCGAACCGGGGTATGGCTACACCTTC
TRBV7-9	NA	TRBD2	TRBJ2-1	CASRGTSGRKLTYNEQFF	TGTGCCAGCAGGGGGACTAGCGGGAGAAAATTGACCTACAATGAGCAGTTCTTC